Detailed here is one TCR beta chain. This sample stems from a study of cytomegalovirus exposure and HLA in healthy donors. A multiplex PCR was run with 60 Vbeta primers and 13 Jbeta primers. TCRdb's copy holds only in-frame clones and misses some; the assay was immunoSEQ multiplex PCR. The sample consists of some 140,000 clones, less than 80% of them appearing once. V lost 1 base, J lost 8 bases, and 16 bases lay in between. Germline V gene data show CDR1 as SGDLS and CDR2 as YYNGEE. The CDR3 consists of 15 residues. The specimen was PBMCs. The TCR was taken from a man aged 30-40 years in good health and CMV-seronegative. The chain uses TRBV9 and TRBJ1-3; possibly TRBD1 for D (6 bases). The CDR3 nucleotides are TGTGCCAGCAGCGTAAGCGGGGCCTCAGGGGACACCATATATTTT. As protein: CASSVSGASGDTIYF.